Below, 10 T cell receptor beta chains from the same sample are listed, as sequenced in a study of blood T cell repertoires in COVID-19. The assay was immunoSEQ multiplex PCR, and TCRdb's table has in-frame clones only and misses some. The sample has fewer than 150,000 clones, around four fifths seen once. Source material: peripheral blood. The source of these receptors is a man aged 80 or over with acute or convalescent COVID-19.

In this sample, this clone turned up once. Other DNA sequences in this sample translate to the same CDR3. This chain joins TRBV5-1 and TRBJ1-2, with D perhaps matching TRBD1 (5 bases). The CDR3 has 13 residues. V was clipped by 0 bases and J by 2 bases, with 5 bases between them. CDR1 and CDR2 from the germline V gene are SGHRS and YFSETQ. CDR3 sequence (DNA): TGCGCCAGCAGCTTGGCAGGGAACTATGGCTACACCTTC. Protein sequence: CASSLAGNYGYTF.

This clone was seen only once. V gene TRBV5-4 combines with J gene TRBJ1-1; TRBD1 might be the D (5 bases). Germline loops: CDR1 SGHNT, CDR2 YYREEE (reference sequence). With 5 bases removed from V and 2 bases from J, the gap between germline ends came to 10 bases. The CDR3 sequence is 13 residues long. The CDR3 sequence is CASSPGFNTEAFF. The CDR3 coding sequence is TGTGCCAGCAGTCCAGGGTTTAACACTGAAGCTTTCTTT.

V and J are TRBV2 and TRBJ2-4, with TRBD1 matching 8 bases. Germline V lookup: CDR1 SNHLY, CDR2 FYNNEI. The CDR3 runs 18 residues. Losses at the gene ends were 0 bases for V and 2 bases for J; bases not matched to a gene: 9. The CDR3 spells CASSEADLRQGSKNIQYF. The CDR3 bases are TGTGCCAGCAGTGAAGCTGATTTACGACAGGGGTCCAAAAACATTCAGTACTTC.

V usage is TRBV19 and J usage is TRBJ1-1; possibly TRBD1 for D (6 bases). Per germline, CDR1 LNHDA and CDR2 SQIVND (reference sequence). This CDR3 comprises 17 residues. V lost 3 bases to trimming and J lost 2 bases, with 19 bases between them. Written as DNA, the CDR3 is TGTGCCAGTAGTATTTGGCGGGGGGCGAAACTTAACACTGAAGCTTTCTTT. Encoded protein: CASSIWRGAKLNTEAFF.

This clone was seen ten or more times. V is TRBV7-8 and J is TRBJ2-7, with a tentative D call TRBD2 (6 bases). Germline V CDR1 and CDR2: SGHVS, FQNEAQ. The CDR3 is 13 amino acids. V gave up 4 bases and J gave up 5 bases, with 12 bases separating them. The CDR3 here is CASSSRWGDEQYF. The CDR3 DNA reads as TGTGCCAGCAGCTCGCGATGGGGGGACGAGCAGTACTTC.

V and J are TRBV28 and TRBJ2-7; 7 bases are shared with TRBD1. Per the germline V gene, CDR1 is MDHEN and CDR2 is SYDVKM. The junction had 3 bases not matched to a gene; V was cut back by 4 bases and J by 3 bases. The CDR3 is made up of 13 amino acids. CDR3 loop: CASSWNRGYEQYF. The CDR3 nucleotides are TGTGCCAGCAGTTGGAACAGGGGCTACGAGCAGTACTTC.

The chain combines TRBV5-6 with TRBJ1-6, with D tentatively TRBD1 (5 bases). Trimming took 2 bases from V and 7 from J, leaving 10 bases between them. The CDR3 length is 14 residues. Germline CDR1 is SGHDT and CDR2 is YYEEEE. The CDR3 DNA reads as TGTGCCAGCAGCTTTGACGGGGGGAATTCACCCCTCCACTTT. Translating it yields CASSFDGGNSPLHF.

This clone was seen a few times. The CDR3 protein is CASSQTPGQGTNEQFF. The CDR3 DNA sequence: TGCGCCAGCAGCCAAACCCCGGGACAGGGTACTAATGAGCAGTTCTTC. The V call is TRBV5-1, the J call TRBJ2-1; 9 bases are a match to TRBD1. With 4 bases clipped from V and 7 bases from J, the junction kept 12 bases outside the gene matches. The germline V gene encodes CDR1 SGHRS and CDR2 YFSETQ. The length of the CDR3 is 16 residues.

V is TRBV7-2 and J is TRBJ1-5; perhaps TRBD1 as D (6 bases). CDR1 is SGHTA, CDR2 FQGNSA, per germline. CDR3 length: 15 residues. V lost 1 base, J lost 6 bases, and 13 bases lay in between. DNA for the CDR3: TGTGCCAGCAGCTTAGGGGGGCCGCCGGGTCAGCCCCAGCATTTT. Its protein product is CASSLGGPPGQPQHF.

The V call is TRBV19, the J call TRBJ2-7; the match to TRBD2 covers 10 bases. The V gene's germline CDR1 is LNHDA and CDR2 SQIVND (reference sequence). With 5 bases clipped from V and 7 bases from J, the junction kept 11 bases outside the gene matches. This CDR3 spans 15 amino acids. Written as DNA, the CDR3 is TGTGCCAGTAGTTCTATAGCGGGGGGCCCCTCGGAGCAGTACTTC. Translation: CASSSIAGGPSEQYF.